The TCR beta chain described here comes from a study of regulatory T cells in long-lasting Graves disease. Broader study findings: The study found TRBV28, TRBJ1-2 and TRBJ2-5 favored in persistent disease.

Specified time point: newly diagnosed GD, antithyroid drugs for less than 3 months. Extracted PBMC RNA gave rise to the TCR library. Germline V gene lookup returns CDR1 SGHRS and CDR2 YFSETQ. The ends lost 1 base at V and 5 bases at J; junction bases unmatched: 6. The CDR3 is made up of 15 amino acids. Sequencing libraries for TCR beta were prepared with iRepertoire HTBI primers and Arm-PCR of CDR3 regions. TCRdb re-called the multiplex PCR reads through MiXCR, storing one row per CDR3 protein. The sample includes about 350,000 distinct CDR3 sequences, 16% of them seen just once. This clonotype was counted at least ten times. The antigen is not known. The same data also contributed to another study, on T cells in Graves' hyperthyroidism and ophthalmopathy.

V gene TRBV5-1 combines with J gene TRBJ2-5; 9 nucleotides align to TRBD1. This specimen was peripheral blood mononuclear cells (PBMCs), taken at new diagnosis, from a patient treated with antithyroid drugs. The origin of this receptor is a man aged 40-50 years with Graves disease. The CDR3: CASSLSGQGLETQYF. Written as DNA, the CDR3 is TGCGCCAGCAGCTTGTCGGGACAGGGTTTGGAGACCCAGTACTTC.